This T cell receptor (beta chain) stems from a study of blood T cell repertoires in COVID-19. The protocol was immunoSEQ multiplex PCR, while the TCRdb copy is restricted to in-frame clones and leaves out a portion. This table has about 150,000 clones, under 90% appearing once. Germline lookup yields CDR1 SGHTA and CDR2 FQGTGA. The CDR3 has 19 residues. Germline trimming cut 0 bases from V and 5 bases from J; bases unmatched to any gene: 14. Donors in Cohort 3 counted as recovered after two negative PCRs, clearance, or symptom resolution. This sequence joins TRBV7-3 and TRBJ2-1, with 9 bases fitting TRBD2. This receptor was identified in a woman between 50 and 59 years old who had recovered from COVID-19. The specimen sequenced was PBMCs or T cells enriched from blood (not recorded which). As DNA, the CDR3 is TGTGCCAGCAGCTTAACTAGCGGGAGTCTTTCGAGGACCCACAATGAGCAGTTCTTC. Protein product: CASSLTSGSLSRTHNEQFF.